The subject of this entry is one T cell receptor (beta chain). The sample originates from a study of T-cell reconstitution after alpha-beta-depleted transplantation in children. Library preparation (for TCRbeta) was performed with unique molecular identifiers. TCRdb passed the PCR reads through MiXCR, listing each CDR3 protein once. Of a few hundred thousand distinct CDR3 sequences listed, about 17% were seen once; the top ten hold 3.3%. CDR3 length equals 14 residues. V was pared by 0 bases and J by 4 bases, with 10 bases between. CDR1 is MNHEY, CDR2 SVGAGI, per germline. The rearrangement links TRBV6-5 to TRBJ2-7, with a weak D call TRBD1 (5 bases). The source was PBMCs from the stem cell graft donor, collected from the stem cell graft. The TCR was taken from a human donor who donated a stem cell graft to a child with acute lymphoblastic leukemia. CDR3 DNA: TGTGCCAGCAGTTACTCGCCAGGGAAATACGAGCAGTACTTC. It yields the protein CASSYSPGKYEQYF.